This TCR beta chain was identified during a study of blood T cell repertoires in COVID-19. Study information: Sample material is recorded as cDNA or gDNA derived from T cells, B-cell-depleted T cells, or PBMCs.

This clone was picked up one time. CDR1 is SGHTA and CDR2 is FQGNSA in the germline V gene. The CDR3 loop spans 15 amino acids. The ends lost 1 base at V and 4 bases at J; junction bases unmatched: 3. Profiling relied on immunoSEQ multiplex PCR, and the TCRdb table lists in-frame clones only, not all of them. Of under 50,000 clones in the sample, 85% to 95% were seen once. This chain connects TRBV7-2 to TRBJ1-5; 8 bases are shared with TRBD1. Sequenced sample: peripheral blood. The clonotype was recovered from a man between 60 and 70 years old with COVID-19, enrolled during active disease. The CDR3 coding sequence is TGTGCCAGCAGCTTAGGACAGGGGATGAATCAGCCCCAGCATTTT. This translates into CASSLGQGMNQPQHF.